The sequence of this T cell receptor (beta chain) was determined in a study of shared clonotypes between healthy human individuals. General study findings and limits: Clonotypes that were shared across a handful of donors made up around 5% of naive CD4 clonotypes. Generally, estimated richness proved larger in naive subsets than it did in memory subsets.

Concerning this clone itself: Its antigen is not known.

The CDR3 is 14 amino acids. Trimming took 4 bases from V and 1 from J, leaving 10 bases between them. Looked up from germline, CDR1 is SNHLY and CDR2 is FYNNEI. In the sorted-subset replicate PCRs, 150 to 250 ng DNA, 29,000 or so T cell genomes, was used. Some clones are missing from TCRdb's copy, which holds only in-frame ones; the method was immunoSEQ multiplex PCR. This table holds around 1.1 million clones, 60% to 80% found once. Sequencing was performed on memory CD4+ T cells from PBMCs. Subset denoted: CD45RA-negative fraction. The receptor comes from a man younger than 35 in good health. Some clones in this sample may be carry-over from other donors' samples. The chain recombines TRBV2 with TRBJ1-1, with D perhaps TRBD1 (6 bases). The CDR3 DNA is TGTGCCAGCAGTGTGGACAGCTGGAACACTGAAGCTTTCTTT. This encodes CASSVDSWNTEAFF.